This TCR beta chain was obtained from a study of T cells after yellow fever vaccination. The CDR3 has 15 residues. The J segment lost 1 base and the V segment lost 4 bases, leaving 5 bases of the junction unmatched. Germline V gene data show CDR1 as SGHAT and CDR2 as FQNNGV. Each CDR3 protein is one row after TCRdb ran MiXCR on the 5' RACE reads. Of about 230,000 distinct CDR3 sequences in the sample, roughly 6.3% were seen once. The chain links TRBV11-2 to TRBJ2-5; TRBD2 matches at 8 bases. The sequence came from a man younger than 45 who received the YFV17D yellow fever vaccine. This specimen was CD4+ T cells sorted from PBMCs, taken on the day of the yellow fever booster vaccination. This chain's CDR3 is CASSSYREGQETQYF. DNA of the CDR3: TGTGCCAGCAGCTCCTACCGGGAGGGCCAAGAGACCCAGTACTTC.